The clone carrying this T cell receptor beta chain was seen a few times. Under the authors' procedure: Estimation of nucleated cell counts relied on the amplification of reference gene primers. Assay used: immunoSEQ multiplex PCR; TCRdb lists only in-frame clones, some missing. That table is the source of V, J and clone size, and D and trimming were worked out from the DNA. This sample has 250,000 or so clones, with around 90% found just once. Trimming removed 1 base from V and 9 bases from J; junction bases left unmatched: 5. In germline, CDR1 is SGHAT, CDR2 FQNNGV. This CDR3 is built from 14 residues. These data originate in a study of blood T cell repertoires in COVID-19. Overall study: COVID-19 samples, acute and convalescent, were from the United States, Italy and Spain. The cDNA or gDNA used as material had been derived from T cells, B-cell-depleted T cells, or PBMCs.

The clonotype was recovered from a man aged 40-55 years who had been exposed to COVID-19. The chain uses TRBV11-2 and TRBJ2-1, with 8 bases matching TRBD1. Input material: PBMCs or T cells enriched from blood (not recorded which). Here the CDR3 reads CASSLAIQGGEQFF. The CDR3, as DNA: TGTGCCAGCAGCTTAGCCATACAGGGGGGTGAGCAGTTCTTC.